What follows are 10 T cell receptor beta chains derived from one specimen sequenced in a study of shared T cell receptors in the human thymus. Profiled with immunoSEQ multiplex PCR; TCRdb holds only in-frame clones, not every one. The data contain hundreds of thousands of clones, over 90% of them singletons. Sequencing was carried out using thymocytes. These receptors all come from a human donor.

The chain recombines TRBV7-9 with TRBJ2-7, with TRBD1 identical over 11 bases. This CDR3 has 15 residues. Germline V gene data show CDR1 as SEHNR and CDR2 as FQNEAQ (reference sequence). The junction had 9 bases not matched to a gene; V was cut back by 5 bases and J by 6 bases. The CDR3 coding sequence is TGTGCCAGCAGCCAGGGACAGGGGGTTACGTCCGAGCAGTACTTC. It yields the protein CASSQGQGVTSEQYF.

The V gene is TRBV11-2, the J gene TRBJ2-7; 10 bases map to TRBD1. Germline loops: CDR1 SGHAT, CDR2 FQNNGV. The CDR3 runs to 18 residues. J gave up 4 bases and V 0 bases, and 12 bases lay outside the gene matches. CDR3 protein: CASSLDLPDRGDCYEQYF. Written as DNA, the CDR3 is TGTGCCAGCAGCTTAGACCTCCCGGACAGGGGGGATTGTTACGAGCAGTACTTC. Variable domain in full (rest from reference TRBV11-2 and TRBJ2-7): EAGVAQSPRYKIIEKRQSVAFWCNPISGHATLYWYQQILGQGPKLLIQFQNNGVVDDSQLPKDRFSAERLKGVDSTLKIQPAKLEDSAVYLCASSLDLPDRGDCYEQYFGPGTRLTVT.

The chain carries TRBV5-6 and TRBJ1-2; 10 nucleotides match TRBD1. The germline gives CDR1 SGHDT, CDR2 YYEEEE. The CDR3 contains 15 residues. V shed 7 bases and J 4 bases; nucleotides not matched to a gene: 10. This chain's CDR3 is CASLRTGGDGYGYTF. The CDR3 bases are TGTGCCAGCCTGAGGACAGGGGGGGACGGCTATGGCTACACCTTC.

CDR3 amino acids: CASSYPGHGLFLRGNTIYF. The CDR3 DNA reads TGTGCCAGCAGTTACCCGGGACATGGACTCTTTTTGCGAGGAAACACCATATATTTT. This rearrangement joins TRBV28 to TRBJ1-3; the D gene is possibly TRBD1 (6 bases). Germline-derived CDR1 and CDR2 are MDHEN and SYDVKM. The V and J ends lost 4 bases and 4 bases respectively, with 26 bases between them. CDR3 length equals 19 residues.

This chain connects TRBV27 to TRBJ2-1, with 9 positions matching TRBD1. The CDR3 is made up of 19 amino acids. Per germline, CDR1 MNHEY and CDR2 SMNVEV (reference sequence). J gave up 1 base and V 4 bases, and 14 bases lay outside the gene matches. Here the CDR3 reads CASSSTRYRGRVSYNEQFF. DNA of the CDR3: TGTGCCAGCAGTTCTACCCGATACAGGGGGCGCGTATCCTACAATGAGCAGTTCTTC.

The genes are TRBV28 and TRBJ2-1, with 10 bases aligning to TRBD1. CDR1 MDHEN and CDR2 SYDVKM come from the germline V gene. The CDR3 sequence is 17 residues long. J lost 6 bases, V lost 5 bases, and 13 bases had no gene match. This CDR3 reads CASSESPRQGAPNEQFF. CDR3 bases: TGTGCCAGCAGTGAAAGCCCCAGACAGGGGGCCCCCAATGAGCAGTTCTTC. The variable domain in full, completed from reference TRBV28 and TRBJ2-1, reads DVKVTQSSRYLVKRTGEKVFLECVQDMDHENMFWYRQDPGLGLRLIYFSYDVKMKEKGDIPEGYSVSREKKERFSLILESASTNQTSMYLCASSESPRQGAPNEQFFGPGTRLTVL.

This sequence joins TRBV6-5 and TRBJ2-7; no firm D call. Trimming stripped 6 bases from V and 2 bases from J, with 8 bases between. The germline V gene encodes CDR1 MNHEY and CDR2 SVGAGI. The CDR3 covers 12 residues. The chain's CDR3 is CASRDGTYEQYF. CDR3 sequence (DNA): TGTGCCAGCAGGGACGGCACCTACGAGCAGTACTTC.

The CDR3 bases are TGTGCCAGCAGCTTTCGGGACAGGGATTTCTCTGGGGCCAACGTCCTGACTTTC. Protein product: CASSFRDRDFSGANVLTF. The V gene is TRBV7-9, the J gene TRBJ2-6; 9 bases are a match to TRBD1. Germline V gene lookup returns CDR1 SEHNR and CDR2 FQNEAQ (reference sequence). This CDR3 has 18 amino acids. V trimming: 3 bases; J trimming: 0 bases; junction bases outside the gene matches: 6.

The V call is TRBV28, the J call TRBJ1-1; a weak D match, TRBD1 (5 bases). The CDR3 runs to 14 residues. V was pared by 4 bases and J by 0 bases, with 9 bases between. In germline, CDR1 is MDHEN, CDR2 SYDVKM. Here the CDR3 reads CASSSGHLNTEAFF. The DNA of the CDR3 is TGTGCCAGCAGTTCCGGACACTTGAACACTGAAGCTTTCTTT.

The CDR3 is CASSPCGQEWTTDTQYF. CDR3 nucleotide sequence: TGTGCCAGCAGCCCATGTGGACAGGAATGGACCACAGATACGCAGTATTTT. The V and J genes are TRBV7-8 and TRBJ2-3, with 7 bases fitting TRBD1. The CDR3 spans 17 residues. Germline lookup yields CDR1 SGHVS and CDR2 FQNEAQ. J gave up 2 bases and V 5 bases, and 13 bases lay outside the gene matches.